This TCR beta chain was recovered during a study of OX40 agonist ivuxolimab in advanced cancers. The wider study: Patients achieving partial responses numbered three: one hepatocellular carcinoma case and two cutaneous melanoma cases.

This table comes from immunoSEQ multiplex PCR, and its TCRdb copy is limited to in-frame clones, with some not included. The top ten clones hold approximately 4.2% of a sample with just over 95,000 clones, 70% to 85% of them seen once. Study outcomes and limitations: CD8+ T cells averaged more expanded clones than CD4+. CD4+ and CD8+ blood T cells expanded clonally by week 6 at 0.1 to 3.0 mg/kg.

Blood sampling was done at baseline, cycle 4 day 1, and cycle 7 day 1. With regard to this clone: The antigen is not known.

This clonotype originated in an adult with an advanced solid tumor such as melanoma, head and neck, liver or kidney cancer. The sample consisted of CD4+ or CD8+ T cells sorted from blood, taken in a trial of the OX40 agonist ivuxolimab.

CDR3 sequence (DNA): TGCAGTGCTAGCGGTGACACTGAAGCTTTCTTT. It encodes CSASGDTEAFF. The chain combines TRBV20-1 with TRBJ1-1; D is ambiguous. This CDR3 spans 11 amino acids. CDR1 is DFQATT, CDR2 SNEGSKA, per germline (reference sequence). V shed 3 bases and J shed 3 bases, with 5 bases lying between them.